These T cell receptor beta chains were read from a single sample in a study of naive and memory T cell subsets. TCRdb independently ran MiXCR on the UMI-ligation and nested PCR reads; one entry per CDR3 protein. In the table there are 23,000 or so distinct CDR3 sequences, approximately 9.9% of which are singletons. Sequencing was performed on central memory CD8+ T cells from blood. The origin of the receptors is a human donor in good health. Each CDR3 is given with its conserved first and last residue. Fields, in order: V gene, clone size, J gene, D gene, CDR3 DNA, CDR3 protein. The D gene is left open where the match is weak. Expanded clones are given a class, and other clones once, few, many or no size at all.

TRBV7-6	NA	TRBJ2-7	TRBD2	TGTGCCAGCAGCTTAACGACTAGCGGCTACGAGCAGTACTTC	CASSLTTSGYEQYF
TRBV25-1	many	TRBJ2-1	NA	TGTGCCAGCAGTGATATAGGAGGCGCCGACCCGAGCTCCTACAATGAGCAGTTCTTC	CASSDIGGADPSSYNEQFF
TRBV27	many	TRBJ2-7	NA	TGTGCCAGCAGTTTATCTGGGGGAATAATCGCCTACGAGCAGTACTTC	CASSLSGGIIAYEQYF
TRBV10-3	NA	TRBJ2-5	TRBD2	TGTGCCATCAGTGAAGGATTTGGGGGGACTAGCCAAGAGACCCAGTACTTC	CAISEGFGGTSQETQYF
TRBV4-2	NA	TRBJ2-6	TRBD1	TGTGCCAGCAGCCAAGAGCGGACAGGGGTCGTCTCGGCTGGGGCCAACGTCCTGACTTTC	CASSQERTGVVSAGANVLTF
TRBV5-5	NA	TRBJ1-5	TRBD1	TGTGCCAGCAGCGGCGGGACAGGGGACGGTCAGCCCCAGCATTTT	CASSGGTGDGQPQHF
TRBV9	many	TRBJ2-7	NA	TGTGCCAGCAGCGTCGCGGGACAGAGCTCCTACGAGCAGTACTTC	CASSVAGQSSYEQYF
TRBV7-6	few	TRBJ1-2	NA	TGTGCCAGCAGCCCCCGTTCGGACCCGTCTAACTATGGCTACACCTTC	CASSPRSDPSNYGYTF
TRBV27	few	TRBJ2-7	NA	TGTGCCAGCAGGCCGTCTTCCTACGAGCAGTACTTC	CASRPSSYEQYF
TRBV5-1	NA	TRBJ2-1	NA	TGCGCCAGCAGCTTTCTGGCGGGGATGGAAAATGAGCAGTTCTTC	CASSFLAGMENEQFF
TRBV9	few	TRBJ1-4	TRBD1	TGTGCCAGCAGCGGGGGACAGGGGCCTGAGTTTTTT	CASSGGQGPEFF
TRBV28	NA	TRBJ1-5	TRBD1	TGTGCCAGCAGTCCCCCCCGGGACAGGGACGATCAGCCCCAGCATTTT	CASSPPRDRDDQPQHF
TRBV27	NA	TRBJ1-5	NA	TGTGCCAGCAGTTTAACGGCCCACCGTCCCCAGCATTTT	CASSLTAHRPQHF
TRBV4-3	NA	TRBJ2-7	TRBD2	TGCGCCAGCAGCCAAGATTGGTCTAGCGGGACTGGCGAGCAGTACTTC	CASSQDWSSGTGEQYF
TRBV9	NA	TRBJ2-5	TRBD1	TGTGCCAGCAGCCTTGCCGGGACAGCGCGGGAGACCCAGTACTTC	CASSLAGTARETQYF
TRBV18	many	TRBJ2-5	NA	TGTGCCAGCTCACCAAAGAGAACAGGGATTGAAGAGACCCAGTACTTC	CASSPKRTGIEETQYF
TRBV9	many	TRBJ1-1	NA	TGTGCCAGCAGTCAGGGAAGTACTGAAGCTTTCTTT	CASSQGSTEAFF
TRBV6-5	NA	TRBJ2-2	TRBD1	TGTGCCAGCAGGCTAGGACAGGAACTCACCGGGGAGCTGTTTTTT	CASRLGQELTGELFF
TRBV5-6	NA	TRBJ1-1	NA	TGTGCCAGCAGCTTGGCATTAGATGAAGCTTTCTTT	CASSLALDEAFF
TRBV20-1	many	TRBJ1-5	NA	TGCAGTGCTAGTCCGGTAGATAGCAATCAGCCCCAGCATTTT	CSASPVDSNQPQHF
TRBV14	NA	TRBJ2-2	TRBD2	TGTGCCAGCAGTCAGAGGTTTGGGACTAGCGTCGCCGGGGAGCTGTTTTTT	CASSQRFGTSVAGELFF
TRBV4-1	few	TRBJ2-5	TRBD2	TGCGCCAGCAGCCAAGAAGGGGGACTAGATCAAGAGACCCAGTACTTC	CASSQEGGLDQETQYF
TRBV6-1	NA	TRBJ2-1	TRBD2	TGTGCCAGCAGTTTAAGCGGGAGTCCGGCCGATGAGCAGTTCTTC	CASSLSGSPADEQFF
TRBV29-1	few	TRBJ2-1	TRBD2	TGCAGCGTTGAAGAGCCGGGACTAGCGGGAGTTCGCTATGAGCAGTTCTTC	CSVEEPGLAGVRYEQFF
TRBV29-1	few	TRBJ2-1	NA	TGCAGCGGTCGGAACGGAGACTACAATGAGCAGTTCTTC	CSGRNGDYNEQFF
TRBV28	few	TRBJ1-5	TRBD1	TGTGCCAGCAGGCCAGGACAGGGTCATCAGCCCCAGCATTTT	CASRPGQGHQPQHF
TRBV29-1	few	TRBJ2-3	TRBD2	TGCAGCGCCGGGGGTCTAGCGGGCCTCACAGATACGCAGTATTTT	CSAGGLAGLTDTQYF
TRBV6-2/TRBV6-3	NA	TRBJ1-1	NA	TGTGCCAGCAGCTCCGCAGCATTGAACACTGAAGCTTTCTTT	CASSSAALNTEAFF
TRBV29-1	NA	TRBJ2-2	TRBD2	TGCAGCGTTGAAATCCCTCAGACTAGCGGCTACACCGGGGAGCTGTTTTTT	CSVEIPQTSGYTGELFF
TRBV18	many	TRBJ2-1	TRBD1	TGTGCCAGCTCACCGGGACAGGGGGCCTACAATGAGCAGTTCTTC	CASSPGQGAYNEQFF
TRBV4-1	few	TRBJ2-7	NA	TGCGCCAGCAGCCAAGAGGTTAGCCCCTACGAGCAGTACTTC	CASSQEVSPYEQYF
TRBV9	NA	TRBJ2-1	NA	TGTGCCAGCAGCGGGAAAGTCGGGAGCCGCCGCGATGAGCAGTTCTTC	CASSGKVGSRRDEQFF
TRBV27	NA	TRBJ2-2	NA	TGTGCCAGCAGACCCCCTTGGGGTAGCGGTTCTTTCTCCGCGAACACCGGGGAGCTGTTTTTT	CASRPPWGSGSFSANTGELFF
TRBV6-1	many	TRBJ2-7	NA	TGTGCCAGCAGAATCTCTATCTTATCCTACGAGCAGTACTTC	CASRISILSYEQYF
TRBV9	NA	TRBJ2-7	NA	TGTGCCAGCAGCGTAGATCCAGGAATCTCCTACGAGCAGTACTTC	CASSVDPGISYEQYF
TRBV12-5	NA	TRBJ2-7	NA	TGTGCTAGTGGTTTGGGGACGGAGCAGTACTTC	CASGLGTEQYF